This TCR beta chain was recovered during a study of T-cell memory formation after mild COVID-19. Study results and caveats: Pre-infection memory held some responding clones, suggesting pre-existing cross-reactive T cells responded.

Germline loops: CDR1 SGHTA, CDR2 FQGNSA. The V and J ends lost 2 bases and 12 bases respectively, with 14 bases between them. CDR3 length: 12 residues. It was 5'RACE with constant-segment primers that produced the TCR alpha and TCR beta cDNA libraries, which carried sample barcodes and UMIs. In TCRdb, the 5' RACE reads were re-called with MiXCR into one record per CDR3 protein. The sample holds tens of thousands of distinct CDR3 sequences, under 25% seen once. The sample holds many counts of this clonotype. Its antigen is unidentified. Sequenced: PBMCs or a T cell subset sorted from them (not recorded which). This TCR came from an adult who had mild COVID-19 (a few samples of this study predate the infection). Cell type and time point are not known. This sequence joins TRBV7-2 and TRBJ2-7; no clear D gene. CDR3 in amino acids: CASSLTGTTPYF. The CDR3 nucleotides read TGTGCCAGCAGCTTAACCGGTACCACTCCGTACTTC.